This T cell receptor beta chain was profiled in a study of shared clonotypes between healthy human individuals. The CDR3 extends over 14 amino acids. Germline V lookup: CDR1 GTSNPN, CDR2 SVGIG (reference sequence). The V end lost 4 bases, the J end lost 7 bases, and 14 bases lay between the germline ends. Data came from immunoSEQ multiplex PCR; TCRdb stores just in-frame clones and leaves some out. The repertoire holds roughly 2.5 million clones, with around nine tenths as singletons. The origin of this receptor is a man between 18 and 35 years old in good health. The specimen sequenced was naive CD4+ T cells sorted from blood. Noted subset: CD45RA+ positively selected. The chain has TRBV30 and TRBJ1-6; D call uncertain. CDR3 region: CAWTGRVRNSPLHF. In DNA, the CDR3 is TGTGCCTGGACTGGGAGGGTCAGGAATTCACCCCTCCACTTT.